This TCR beta chain was captured in a study of cytomegalovirus exposure and HLA in healthy donors. Vbeta (60) and Jbeta (13) primers were used in the PCR. Sequencing was performed with immunoSEQ multiplex PCR; in TCRdb, only in-frame clones are kept and a portion is missing. The sample holds approximately 100,000 clones, more than 60% seen once. The sample taken for sequencing was PBMCs. This clonotype originated in a woman aged 50 to 60 in good health and CMV-seropositive.

The CDR3 DNA reads as TGTGCCTGGACGAAGGGCAGGGACTATGGCTACACCTTC. Encoded protein: CAWTKGRDYGYTF. The chain uses TRBV30 and TRBJ1-2; the D gene is possibly TRBD1 (5 bases). V shed 4 bases and J shed 3 bases, with 12 bases lying between them. The CDR3 is 13 amino acids. Germline CDR1 GTSNPN, CDR2 SVGIG (reference sequence).